These T cell receptor beta chains were read from a single sample in a study of T cell responses to AZD1222 COVID-19 vaccine. Clones were read by immunoSEQ multiplex PCR, and TCRdb kept only the in-frame ones, dropping some. The sample carries approximately 130,000 clones, 70% to 90% recorded once. Sequenced material: peripheral blood, taken 28 days after the second AZD1222 dose. The receptors derive from an adult who received the AZD1222 COVID-19 vaccine. Both conserved end residues are part of each CDR3. D genes are given only for firm matches. Clone size appears in some rows only: once, few, many, or a class for an expanded clone.

. TRBJ1-5 . TRBV5-6 TGTGCCAGCAGCTTTGGGGCCCAACAGCCCCAGCATTTT CASSFGAQQPQHF
TRBD1 TRBJ1-6 . TRBV2 TGTGCCAGCAGTGATCCCGGGACAGGGTCGGATTCACCCCTCCACTTT CASSDPGTGSDSPLHF
. TRBJ2-1 few TRBV15 TGTGCCACCAGCAGTGGCAGGACTGGCGAGCAGTTCTTC CATSSGRTGEQFF
. TRBJ2-5 . TRBV30 TGTGCCGTACGGCGGGGGCCGTTGGAGACCCAGTACTTC CAVRRGPLETQYF
. TRBJ1-1 . TRBV7-9 TGTGCCAGCAGCTCTCACGGGGGAAGTACTGAAGCTTTCTTT CASSSHGGSTEAFF
. TRBJ2-2 . TRBV10-3 TGTGCCATCAGCGCGATGGCCGGGGAGCTGTTTTTT CAISAMAGELFF
TRBD1 TRBJ2-1 . TRBV7-6 TGTGCCAGCAGCCCCTTGACAGGGGGCTACAATGAGCAGTTCTTC CASSPLTGGYNEQFF
. TRBJ1-6 few TRBV20-1 TGCAGTGCTAGTAGGCCAGACTCACCCCTCCACTTT CSASRPDSPLHF
. TRBJ1-3 . TRBV7-6 TGTGCCAGCAGCAGGGGACCTGGAAACACCATATATTTT CASSRGPGNTIYF
TRBD1 TRBJ1-1 . TRBV19 TGTGCCAGTAGTAATCAACAGGGGCGGAACACTGAAGCTTTCTTT CASSNQQGRNTEAFF
TRBD2 TRBJ2-5 . TRBV5-6 TGTGCCAGCAGCTTGCGGCTAGCGGGAAGGGAGACCCAGTACTTC CASSLRLAGRETQYF
. TRBJ2-2 . TRBV5-1 TGCGCCAGCAGCAATGGACAGAACGCCCTTGAGCTGTTTTTT CASSNGQNALELFF
. TRBJ1-2 once TRBV27 TGTGCCAGCAGAATAACATGGGACTCTTATGGCTACACCTTC CASRITWDSYGYTF
. TRBJ2-2 . TRBV7-9 TGTGCCAGCAGCACTAGGTCGGGGTTAGCCGGGGAGCTGTTTTTT CASSTRSGLAGELFF
. TRBJ1-1 few TRBV4-3 TGCGCCAGCAGCCAAGGCGCGGCTAGAATGAACACTGAAGCTTTCTTT CASSQGAARMNTEAFF
TRBD1 TRBJ2-2 . TRBV9 TGTGCCAGCAGCGGCGGGACAGGGGGCACCGGGGAGCTGTTTTTT CASSGGTGGTGELFF
. TRBJ1-2 . TRBV29-1 TGCAGCGTACCTACCGGGACAAAAAATAACTATGGCTACACCTTC CSVPTGTKNNYGYTF
TRBD2 TRBJ2-2 . TRBV5-4 TGTGCCAGCAGCTTGGAGGGACTAGCGGGGCCAGACACCGGGGAGCTGTTTTTT CASSLEGLAGPDTGELFF
TRBD2 TRBJ2-7 . TRBV3-1/TRBV3-2 TGTGCCAGCAGCCAAGCGGCCAGCGGGGGCTACGAGCAGTACTTC CASSQAASGGYEQYF
. TRBJ1-1 . TRBV20-1 TGCAGTGCTAGTTGGGGGGCATCAACCACTGAAGCTTTCTTT CSASWGASTTEAFF
TRBD1 TRBJ1-1 . TRBV18 TGTGCCAGCTCACCTCAGGGGGCCGTTGAAGCTTTCTTT CASSPQGAVEAFF
TRBD1 TRBJ1-4 . TRBV30 TGTGCCTGGAGTGGACAGGGGTGGGAAAAACTGTTTTTT CAWSGQGWEKLFF
. TRBJ1-2 . TRBV6-5 TGTGCCAGCAGTTACCCTGATCAGGTTCCCACCTTC CASSYPDQVPTF
. TRBJ1-5 . TRBV2 TGTGCCAGCCAAGAGGTGGGCAGCGATCAGCCCCAGCATTTT CASQEVGSDQPQHF
TRBD2 TRBJ2-3 . TRBV6-2/TRBV6-3 TGTGCCAGCAGTCTAGGGCTTAGCGGGCCTGTGGATACGCAGTATTTT CASSLGLSGPVDTQYF
. TRBJ1-3 . TRBV10-3 TGTGCCATCAGTGAGTTCCAGGGAGCAGGTGGAAACACCATATATTTT CAISEFQGAGGNTIYF
. TRBJ1-4 . TRBV7-9 TGTGCCAGCAGCAAAAGGGAGACTAATGAAAAACTGTTTTTT CASSKRETNEKLFF
TRBD1 TRBJ1-1 few TRBV5-1 TGCGCCAGCAGCTTTACAGGGGGCACTGAAGCTTTCTTT CASSFTGGTEAFF
. TRBJ2-1 . TRBV28 TGTGCCAGCAGTCGGTTAGCCAACTACAATGAGCAGTTCTTC CASSRLANYNEQFF
. TRBJ2-7 once TRBV7-8 TGTGCCAGCAGCTTACCCGGCCAGTCGTACGAGCAGTACTTC CASSLPGQSYEQYF
. TRBJ2-3 . TRBV4-2 TGTGCCAGCAGCCAAGCCCGCACAGATACGCAGTATTTT CASSQARTDTQYF